The 23 T cell receptor beta chains below come from one sample, sequenced in a study of T cell responses to AZD1222 COVID-19 vaccine listed by TCRdb under 2021. The intended sense of this specimen's time point label: about 28 days (+/-7) after the second vaccine dose. The method was the immunoSEQ multiplex PCR assay. TCRdb stores this immuneACCESS table with in-frame sequences only. Part of the clones is absent; in the studies checked, under half of the shortfall reflects unresolved V genes, and no reason is known for the rest. For this sample there are some 160,000 clones; approximately 88% appear just once. Around 1% of the sample lies in the top ten. The sequencing used peripheral blood, collected 28 days after the second AZD1222 dose. Source of these receptors: an adult who received the AZD1222 COVID-19 vaccine.

V gene TRBV5-1 combines with J gene TRBJ2-1; 8 nucleotides align to TRBD1. V shed 7 bases, J shed 8 bases, and the junction held 11 bases outside the gene matches. This CDR3 contains 14 residues. The V gene's germline CDR1 is SGHRS and CDR2 YFSETQ. The CDR3 here is CASAPGTGMDEQFF. CDR3 sequence (DNA): TGCGCCAGCGCCCCCGGGACAGGTATGGATGAGCAGTTCTTC.

The V gene is TRBV10-3, the J gene TRBJ2-1; 10 nucleotides line up with TRBD1. V was clipped by 6 bases and J by 10 bases; unmatched bases: 6. The CDR3 sequence is 13 residues long. In germline, CDR1 is ENHRY, CDR2 SYGVKD. Written as DNA, the CDR3 is TGTGCCATCAGAGGGACAGGGGTCCTCGAGCAGTTCTTC. Residues: CAIRGTGVLEQFF.

This clone was detected only once. This chain connects TRBV5-5 to TRBJ2-2; D is unresolved. There are 18 residues in the CDR3. The V and J ends lost 2 bases and 0 bases respectively, with 17 bases between them. The germline V gene encodes CDR1 SGHKS and CDR2 YYEKEE (reference sequence). This CDR3 is CASSFPPPSGANTGELFF. The CDR3 DNA follows: TGTGCCAGCAGCTTTCCCCCCCCTAGTGGGGCGAACACCGGGGAGCTGTTTTTT.

V usage is TRBV13 and J usage is TRBJ1-1, with D maybe TRBD1 (5 bases). CDR3 length: 18 amino acids. Trimming pared 7 bases from V and 3 bases from J, leaving 27 bases between. CDR1 and CDR2 (germline): PRHDT, FYEKMQ (reference sequence). The CDR3 is CASTSTDRDAQGDTEAFF. The CDR3 DNA sequence: TGTGCCAGCACCAGTACAGACCGGGACGCACAAGGGGACACTGAAGCTTTCTTT.

This chain uses TRBV7-2 with TRBJ1-2; TRBD1 matches 8 bases. The CDR3 covers 15 residues. The V and J ends lost 4 bases and 4 bases, in that order; junction bases with no gene match: 8. CDR1 and CDR2 from the germline V gene are SGHTA and FQGNSA. Written as DNA, the CDR3 is TGTGCCAGCAGCTACGGGACACAGGGGGTCTATGGCTACACCTTC. Protein product: CASSYGTQGVYGYTF.

The V gene is TRBV5-1, the J gene TRBJ2-3; D possibly uses TRBD1 or TRBD2 (5 bases each). Trimming left V 0 bases short and J 2 bases short, with 13 bases between. This CDR3 has 16 amino acids. Germline V gives CDR1 SGHRS, CDR2 YFSETQ. This CDR3 is CASSLEARGHTDTQYF. CDR3 DNA sequence: TGCGCCAGCAGCTTGGAGGCGAGGGGCCACACAGATACGCAGTATTTT.

The chain recombines TRBV29-1 with TRBJ1-1; possible D gene TRBD1, 6 bases. Between the trimmed V and J ends, which lost 6 bases and 9 bases, there was a span of 14 bases. Per the germline V gene, CDR1 is SQVTM and CDR2 is ANQGSEA. This CDR3 is 11 amino acids long. The CDR3 here is CSVSTGLKAFF. The CDR3 DNA reads TGCAGCGTCAGTACAGGGTTGAAAGCTTTCTTT.

This rearrangement joins TRBV5-5 to TRBJ2-7; D possibly uses TRBD1 or TRBD2 (6 bases each). CDR1 is SGHKS and CDR2 is YYEKEE in the germline V gene (reference sequence). The V end was cut by 4 bases, the J end by 2 bases, with 10 bases between. The CDR3 is made up of 13 amino acids. This CDR3 is CASSRGGPYEQYF. The CDR3 bases are TGTGCCAGCAGCAGAGGGGGGCCCTACGAGCAGTACTTC.

This clone has just one count. This chain links TRBV6-5 with TRBJ2-7; 7 nucleotides agree with TRBD1. The CDR3 sequence is 14 residues long. Trimming at V came to 6 bases and at J to 3 bases, leaving 8 bases not matched to a gene. Germline CDR1 is MNHEY and CDR2 is SVGAGI. In DNA form, the CDR3 reads TGTGCCAGCAGCTTCACTCCAGGGGGCTACGAGCAGTACTTC. Encoded protein: CASSFTPGGYEQYF.

The chain couples TRBV25-1 to TRBJ1-1; D is possibly TRBD1 (6 bases). V was shortened by 1 base and J by 8 bases, with 17 bases between the two germline ends. The CDR3 contains 15 residues. Germline V CDR1 and CDR2: MGHDK, SYGVNS. The CDR3 reads CASSEFRGGVEEAFF. The CDR3 nucleotides are TGTGCCAGCAGTGAATTTAGGGGGGGCGTCGAAGAAGCTTTCTTT.

This clone was picked up one time. The gene calls are TRBV18 and TRBJ1-2; TRBD1 matches 7 bases. J lost 1 base, V lost 3 bases, and 2 bases had no gene match. Germline V CDR1 and CDR2: KGHSH, LQKENI. The CDR3 contains 14 residues. This CDR3 reads CASSPGQNNYGYTF. CDR3 bases: TGTGCCAGCTCACCGGGACAGAATAACTATGGCTACACCTTC.

This rearrangement joins TRBV18 to TRBJ2-3; TRBD2 matches 11 bases. The germline V gene encodes CDR1 KGHSH and CDR2 LQKENI. This CDR3 spans 14 amino acids. Losses at the gene ends were 6 bases for V and 1 base for J; bases not matched to a gene: 0. The CDR3 loop reads CASSTSGGTDTQYF. Written as DNA, the CDR3 is TGTGCCAGCTCGACTAGCGGGGGCACAGATACGCAGTATTTT.

The V and J genes are TRBV18 and TRBJ1-2; D is possibly TRBD1 (5 bases). The V end was cut by 2 bases, the J end by 7 bases, with 11 bases between. Germline-derived CDR1 and CDR2 are KGHSH and LQKENI. This CDR3 spans 13 amino acids. CDR3 nucleotide sequence: TGTGCCAGCTCACCAGCGGGGGACGGTGGCTACACCTTC. It yields the protein CASSPAGDGGYTF.

This chain links TRBV12-3 or TRBV12-4 with TRBJ2-2; no clear D gene. This CDR3 contains 12 residues. Between the trimmed V and J ends, which lost 6 bases and 11 bases, there was a span of 13 bases. CDR3 in amino acids: CASSRGTSELFF. The CDR3, as DNA: TGTGCCAGCAGCCGAGGAACCTCAGAGCTGTTTTTT.

J is TRBJ2-7 and V is TRBV7-9; perhaps TRBD1 as D (5 bases). CDR1 and CDR2 from the germline V gene are SEHNR and FQNEAQ (reference sequence). The CDR3 has 13 residues. V lost 5 bases, J lost 7 bases, and 15 bases lay in between. CDR3 sequence: CASSDGQIREQYF. In nucleotides, the CDR3 is TGTGCCAGCAGCGACGGACAAATAAGGGAGCAGTACTTC.

This clone has just one count. The chain is built from TRBV4-2 and TRBJ1-2; TRBD1 is a possible D gene (6 bases). The V gene lost 0 bases and the J gene lost 5 bases, with 10 bases spanning the gap. The CDR3 loop spans 14 amino acids. CDR1 is LGHNA, CDR2 YNFKEQ, per germline. The CDR3 spells CASSQEDSSYGYTF. The CDR3 nucleotides read TGTGCCAGCAGCCAAGAGGACAGCTCATATGGCTACACCTTC.

The chain links TRBV6-1 to TRBJ1-2; D not resolved. CDR1 is MNHNS, CDR2 SASEGT, per germline. V lost 0 bases and J lost 8, with 13 bases in between. CDR3 length: 14 residues. CDR3 region: CASSEAQRIRGYTF. The CDR3, as DNA: TGTGCCAGCAGTGAAGCCCAAAGAATTCGGGGCTACACCTTC.

The chain joins TRBV2 to TRBJ1-1, with 7 bases fitting TRBD1. CDR3 length equals 11 residues. The germline V gene encodes CDR1 SNHLY and CDR2 FYNNEI. Germline trimming cut 8 bases from V and 3 bases from J; bases unmatched to any gene: 0. CDR3 protein: CASQGDTEAFF. In nucleotides, the CDR3 is TGTGCCAGCCAGGGGGACACTGAAGCTTTCTTT.

The chain carries TRBV2 and TRBJ2-7, with a possible D match to TRBD2 (5 bases). Trimming stripped 10 bases from V and 4 bases from J, with 20 bases between. Germline V gene data show CDR1 as SNHLY and CDR2 as FYNNEI. The CDR3 has 14 residues. CDR3 nucleotide sequence: TGTGCCACCAACCCGTCGGGGTGGTTGTACGAGCAGTACTTC. It translates to CATNPSGWLYEQYF.

This chain links TRBV7-2 with TRBJ1-1; TRBD1 is a possible D gene (6 bases). This CDR3 has 15 amino acids. Trimming stripped 2 bases from V and 4 bases from J, with 14 bases between. Germline-derived CDR1 and CDR2 are SGHTA and FQGNSA. This CDR3 is CASSLLGLGGTEAFF. CDR3 coding DNA: TGTGCCAGCAGCTTATTAGGTTTAGGGGGCACTGAAGCTTTCTTT.

The genes are TRBV4-1 and TRBJ2-7; D not certain. The CDR3 extends over 16 amino acids. Germline V gene sequence: CDR1 MGHRA, CDR2 YSYEKL. Trimming took off 0 bases at V and 0 bases at J, with 12 bases between the two ends. CDR3 residues: CASSQDRIGSSYEQYF. The CDR3 DNA reads TGCGCCAGCAGCCAAGATCGAATAGGCAGCTCCTACGAGCAGTACTTC.

This clone came up once. J is TRBJ2-4 and V is TRBV5-6; D ambiguous. Germline V gene data show CDR1 as SGHDT and CDR2 as YYEEEE. Trimming shortened V by 0 bases and J by 7 bases, and 20 bases separated the two germline ends. The length of the CDR3 is 17 residues. CDR3 sequence: CASSLAADIALSNIQYF. CDR3 coding DNA: TGTGCCAGCAGCTTGGCGGCAGACATTGCCCTTTCGAACATTCAGTACTTC.

The CDR3 is CASSPTGTNQPQHF. The CDR3 region has the DNA TGCGCCAGCAGCCCGACCGGCACGAATCAGCCCCAGCATTTT. This sequence joins TRBV4-1 and TRBJ1-5; D uncertain. Germline V gene sequence: CDR1 MGHRA, CDR2 YSYEKL. The CDR3 has 14 amino acids. V shed 4 bases and J shed 4 bases, with 11 bases lying between them.